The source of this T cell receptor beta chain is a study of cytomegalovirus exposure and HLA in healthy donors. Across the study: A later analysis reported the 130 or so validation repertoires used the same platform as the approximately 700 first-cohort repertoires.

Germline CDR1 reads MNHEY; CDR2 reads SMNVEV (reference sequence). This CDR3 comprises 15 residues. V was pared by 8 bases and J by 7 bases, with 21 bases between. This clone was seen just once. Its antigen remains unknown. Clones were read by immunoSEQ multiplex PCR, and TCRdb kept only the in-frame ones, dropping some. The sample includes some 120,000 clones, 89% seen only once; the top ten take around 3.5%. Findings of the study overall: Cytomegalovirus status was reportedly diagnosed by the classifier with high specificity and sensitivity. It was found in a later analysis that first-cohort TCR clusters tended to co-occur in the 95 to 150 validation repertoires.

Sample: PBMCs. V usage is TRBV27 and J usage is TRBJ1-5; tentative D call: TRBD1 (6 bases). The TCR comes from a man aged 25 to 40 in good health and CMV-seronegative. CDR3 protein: CASGRGGQGRQPQHF. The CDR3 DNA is TGTGCCAGCGGTCGGGGGGGGCAGGGAAGGCAGCCCCAGCATTTT.